This TCR beta chain stems from a study of glioma-infiltrating T cells after dendritic cell vaccination. Study context: Monocyte-derived dendritic cells, cultured roughly 7 days with IL-4 and GM-CSF, were pulsed with autologous tumor lysate.

Primers: 60 V beta forward and 13 J beta reverse. Data came from immunoSEQ multiplex PCR; TCRdb stores just in-frame clones and leaves some out. The sample consists of 95,000 or so clones, about 85% of them appearing once. The sequencing here drew on blood, taken before dendritic cell vaccination. This TCR came from a human donor with glioblastoma.

In DNA, the CDR3 is TGTGCCAGCAGCTTGGCTTTCACAGATACGCAGTATTTT. This translates into CASSLAFTDTQYF. The chain uses TRBV5-6 and TRBJ2-3; no clear D gene. Germline V gene sequence: CDR1 SGHDT, CDR2 YYEEEE. The CDR3 spans 13 residues. Trimming cost V 0 bases and J 2 bases, with 4 bases left between them.